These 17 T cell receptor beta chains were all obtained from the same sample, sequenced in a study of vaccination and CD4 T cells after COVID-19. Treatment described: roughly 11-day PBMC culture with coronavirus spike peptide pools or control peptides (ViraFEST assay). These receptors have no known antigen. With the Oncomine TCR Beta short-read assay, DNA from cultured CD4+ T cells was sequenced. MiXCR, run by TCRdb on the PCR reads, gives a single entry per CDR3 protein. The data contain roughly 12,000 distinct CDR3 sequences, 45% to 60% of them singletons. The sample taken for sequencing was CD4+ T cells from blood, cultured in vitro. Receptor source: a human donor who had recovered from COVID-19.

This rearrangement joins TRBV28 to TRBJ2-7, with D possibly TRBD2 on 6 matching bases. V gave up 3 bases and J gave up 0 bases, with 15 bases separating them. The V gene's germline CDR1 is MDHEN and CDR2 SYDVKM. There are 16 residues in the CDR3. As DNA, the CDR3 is TGTGCCAGCAGTTTTTCTTTAGCGGCGTTCTCCTACGAGCAGTACTTC. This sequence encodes CASSFSLAAFSYEQYF.

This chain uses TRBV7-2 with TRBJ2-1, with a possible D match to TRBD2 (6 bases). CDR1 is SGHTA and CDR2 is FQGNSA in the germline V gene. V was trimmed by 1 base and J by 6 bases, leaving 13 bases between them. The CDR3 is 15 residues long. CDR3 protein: CASSLVRDIRNEQFF. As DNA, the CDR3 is TGTGCCAGCAGCTTAGTGCGGGATATTCGCAATGAGCAGTTCTTC.

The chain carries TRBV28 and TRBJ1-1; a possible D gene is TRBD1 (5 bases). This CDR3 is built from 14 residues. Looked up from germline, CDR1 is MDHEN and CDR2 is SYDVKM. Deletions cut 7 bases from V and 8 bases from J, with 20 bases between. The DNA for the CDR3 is TGTGCCAGCACCTGGGGGACCTTGCGGGCGGAAGCTTTCTTT. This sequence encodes CASTWGTLRAEAFF.

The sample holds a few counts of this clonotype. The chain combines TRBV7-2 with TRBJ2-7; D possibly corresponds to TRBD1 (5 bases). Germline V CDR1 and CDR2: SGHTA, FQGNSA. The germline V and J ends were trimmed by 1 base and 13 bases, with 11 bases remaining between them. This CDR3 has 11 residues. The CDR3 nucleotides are TGTGCCAGCAGCTTAGAATACGACAGATACTTC. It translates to CASSLEYDRYF.

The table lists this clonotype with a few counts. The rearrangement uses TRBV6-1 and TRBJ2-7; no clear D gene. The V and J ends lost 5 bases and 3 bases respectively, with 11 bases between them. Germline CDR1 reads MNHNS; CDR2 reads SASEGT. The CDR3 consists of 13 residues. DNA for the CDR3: TGTGCCAGCAGTACGACATTCCTCTACGAGCAGTACTTC. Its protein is CASSTTFLYEQYF.

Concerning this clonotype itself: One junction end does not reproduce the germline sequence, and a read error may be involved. The CDR3 here is CASRSSRNIGELFF. The DNA of the CDR3 is TGCGCCAGCAGATCGAGCCGCAACATCGGGGAGCTGTTTTTT. The genes are TRBV10-1 and TRBJ2-2; no clear D. The length of the CDR3 is 14 residues. The germline V gene has CDR1 WNHNN and CDR2 SYGVQD (reference sequence).

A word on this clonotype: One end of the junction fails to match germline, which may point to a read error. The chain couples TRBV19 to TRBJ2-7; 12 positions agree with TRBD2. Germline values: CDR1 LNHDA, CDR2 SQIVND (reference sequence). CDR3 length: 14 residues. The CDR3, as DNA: TGTGCCAGTAGGACTAGCGGGAGCTCCTATGAGCAGTACTTC. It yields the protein CASRTSGSSYEQYF.

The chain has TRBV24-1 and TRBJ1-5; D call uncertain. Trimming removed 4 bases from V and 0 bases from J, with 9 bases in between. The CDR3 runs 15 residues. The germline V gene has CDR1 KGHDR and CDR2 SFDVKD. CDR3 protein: CATSDPSDSNQPQHF. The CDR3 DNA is TGTGCCACCAGTGACCCCAGTGATAGCAATCAGCCCCAGCATTTT.

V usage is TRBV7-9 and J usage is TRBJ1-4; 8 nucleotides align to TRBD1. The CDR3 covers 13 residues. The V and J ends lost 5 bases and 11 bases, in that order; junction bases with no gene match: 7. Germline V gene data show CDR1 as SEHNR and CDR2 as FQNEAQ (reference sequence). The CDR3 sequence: CASSPRQGYKLFF. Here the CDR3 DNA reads TGTGCCAGCAGCCCTCGACAGGGGTACAAACTGTTTTTT.

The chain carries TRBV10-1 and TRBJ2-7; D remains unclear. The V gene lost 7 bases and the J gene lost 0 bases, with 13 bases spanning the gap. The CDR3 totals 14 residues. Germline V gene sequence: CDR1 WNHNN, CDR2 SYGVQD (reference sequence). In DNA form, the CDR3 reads TGCGCCAGCATTCCTACACAGAGCTCCTACGAGCAGTACTTC. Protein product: CASIPTQSSYEQYF.

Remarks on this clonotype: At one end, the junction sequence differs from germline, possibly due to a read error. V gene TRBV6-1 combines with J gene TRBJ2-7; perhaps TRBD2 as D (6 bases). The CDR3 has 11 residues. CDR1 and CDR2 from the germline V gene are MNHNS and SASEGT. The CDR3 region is CASIAAYEQYF. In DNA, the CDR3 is TGTGCCAGCATAGCGGCCTACGAGCAGTACTTT.

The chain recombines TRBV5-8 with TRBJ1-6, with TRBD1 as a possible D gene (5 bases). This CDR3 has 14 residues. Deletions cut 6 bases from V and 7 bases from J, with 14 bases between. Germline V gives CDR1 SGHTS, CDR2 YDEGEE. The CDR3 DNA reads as TGTGCCAGCACCTACCCCGGGGGGAATTCACCCCTCCACTTT. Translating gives CASTYPGGNSPLHF.

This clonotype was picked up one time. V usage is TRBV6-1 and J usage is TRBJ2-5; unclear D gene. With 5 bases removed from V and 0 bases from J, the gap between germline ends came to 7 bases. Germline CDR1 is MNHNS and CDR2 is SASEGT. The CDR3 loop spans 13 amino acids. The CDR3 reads CASSPGHQETQYF. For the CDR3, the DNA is TGTGCCAGCAGTCCTGGCCACCAAGAGACCCAGTACTTC.

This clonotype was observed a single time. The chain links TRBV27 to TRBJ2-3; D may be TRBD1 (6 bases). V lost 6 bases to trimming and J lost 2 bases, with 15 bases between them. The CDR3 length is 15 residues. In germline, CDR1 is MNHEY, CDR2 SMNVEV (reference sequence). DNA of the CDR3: TGTGCCAGCAGCTCATTTGGACAGTTCACAGATACGCAGTATTTT. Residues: CASSSFGQFTDTQYF.

The CDR3 protein is CSARDHRDSGGNTIYF. CDR3 bases: TGCAGTGCTAGAGATCACAGGGATTCAGGTGGAAACACCATATATTTT. The rearrangement uses TRBV20-1 and TRBJ1-3; D might be TRBD1 (6 bases). CDR3 length equals 16 residues. Trimming took off 0 bases at V and 3 bases at J, with 15 bases between the two ends. Per the germline V gene, CDR1 is DFQATT and CDR2 is SNEGSKA (reference sequence).

In nucleotides, the CDR3 is TGTGCCAGCAGTGGACACCAGAACACTGAAGCTTTCTTT. As protein: CASSGHQNTEAFF. The rearrangement joins TRBV6-1 to TRBJ1-1; D is uncertain. CDR3 length: 13 residues. Germline CDR1 MNHNS, CDR2 SASEGT. V lost 4 bases, J lost 1 base, and 7 bases lay in between.

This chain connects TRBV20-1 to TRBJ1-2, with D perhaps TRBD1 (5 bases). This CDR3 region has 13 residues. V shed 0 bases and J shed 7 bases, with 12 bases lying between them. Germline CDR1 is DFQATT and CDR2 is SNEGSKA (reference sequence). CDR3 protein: CSARDRTKSGYTF. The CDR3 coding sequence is TGCAGTGCTAGAGACCGGACAAAGTCTGGCTACACCTTC.